This T cell receptor beta chain was sequenced for a study of response to subunit inactivated influenza vaccine. MiXCR, applied by TCRdb to the RT-PCR reads, yields one record per CDR3 protein. The sample lists roughly 570,000 distinct CDR3 sequences; 10% to 15% were seen once. This clonotype was recorded many times. Germline CDR1 and CDR2: SQVTM and ANQGSEA. The V gene end was trimmed by 0 bases and the J gene end by 1 base; junction bases not matched to a gene: 5. The CDR3 is made up of 16 amino acids. The V gene is TRBV29-1, the J gene TRBJ2-2, with 7 bases identical to TRBD2. The receptor comes from a man aged 50-59 years who received an inactivated influenza vaccine. The sequencing used PBMCs from blood, collected 45 days after vaccination. The CDR3 coding sequence is TGCAGCGTTGAAGATCGGGCTAGCGGGAACACCGGGGAGCTGTTTTTT. This gives the protein CSVEDRASGNTGELFF.